A single sample is the source of the 29 T cell receptor beta chains below, sequenced in a study of blood T cell repertoires in COVID-19. This table comes from immunoSEQ multiplex PCR, and its TCRdb copy is limited to in-frame clones, with some not included. The sample comprises about 200,000 clones, around 91% of which are singletons, and about 5% rests with the top ten. Sequencing used peripheral blood. Receptors originate from a middle-aged woman with acute or convalescent COVID-19.

This clone was recorded many times. The chain carries TRBV5-4 and TRBJ2-5, with TRBD2 matching 15 bases. The CDR3 is 16 amino acids. The germline V gene encodes CDR1 SGHNT and CDR2 YYREEE (reference sequence). V was pared by 6 bases and J by 5 bases, with 8 bases of the junction left unmatched. The CDR3 reads CASKRTSGGVRETQYF. The CDR3 region has the DNA TGTGCCAGCAAACGGACTAGCGGGGGGGTTAGGGAGACCCAGTACTTC.

This clone appeared a single time. The chain is built from TRBV12-3 or TRBV12-4 and TRBJ2-3; possible D gene TRBD1, 5 bases. Trimming removed 5 bases from V and 3 bases from J, with 9 bases in between. There are 13 residues in the CDR3. The CDR3 nucleotides read TGTGCCAGCAGTCAACAGGAGACAGATACGCAGTATTTT. This encodes CASSQQETDTQYF.

J is TRBJ2-5 and V is TRBV20-1; TRBD2 might be the D (5 bases). Looked up from germline, CDR1 is DFQATT and CDR2 is SNEGSKA (reference sequence). Between the trimmed V and J ends, which lost 3 bases and 2 bases, there was a span of 10 bases. This CDR3 contains 13 residues. The CDR3 nucleotides are TGCAGTGCTAGTGGACTCCTTCAAGAGACCCAGTACTTC. Amino acids: CSASGLLQETQYF.

The CDR3 reads CASSLEGARSYGYTF. CDR3 in DNA: TGCGCCAGCAGCTTGGAAGGGGCCAGGTCCTATGGCTACACCTTC. The rearrangement uses TRBV5-1 and TRBJ1-2, with D possibly being TRBD1 (5 bases). The CDR3 length is 15 residues. With 0 bases removed from V and 4 bases from J, the gap between germline ends came to 13 bases. The germline V gene has CDR1 SGHRS and CDR2 YFSETQ.

This chain links TRBV6-1 with TRBJ1-2; no clear D gene. V dropped 0 bases and J dropped 6 bases, with 14 bases sitting between them. The CDR3 is 15 amino acids. Germline V gene lookup returns CDR1 MNHNS and CDR2 SASEGT. CDR3 loop: CASSEALPRGDGYTF. The CDR3 bases are TGTGCCAGCAGTGAAGCTTTGCCACGAGGAGATGGCTACACCTTC.

The CDR3 protein is CASSQEGAGVSYGYTF. CDR3 DNA: TGCGCCAGCAGCCAAGAGGGGGCAGGGGTGAGCTATGGCTACACCTTC. The chain has TRBV4-1 and TRBJ1-2; TRBD1 is a possible D gene (6 bases). CDR1 and CDR2 (germline): MGHRA, YSYEKL. The CDR3 consists of 16 residues. With 0 bases removed from V and 4 bases from J, the gap between germline ends came to 15 bases.

The chain uses TRBV5-6 and TRBJ1-1, with D maybe TRBD1 (6 bases). Germline V gives CDR1 SGHDT, CDR2 YYEEEE. This CDR3 spans 13 amino acids. With 0 bases removed from V and 7 bases from J, the gap between germline ends came to 10 bases. This chain's CDR3 is CASSLGGPNEAFF. DNA for the CDR3: TGTGCCAGCAGCTTGGGGGGGCCGAATGAAGCTTTCTTT.

The CDR3 nucleotides are TGTGCCACCAGCAGACCTATAACTAATGAAAAACTGTTTTTT. Translated: CATSRPITNEKLFF. The V call is TRBV15, the J call TRBJ1-4; D unclear. Germline CDR1 is LNHNV and CDR2 is YYDKDF (reference sequence). The CDR3 spans 14 residues. Deletions cut 2 bases from V and 1 base from J, with 5 bases between. The full variable domain, its missing parts supplied by reference TRBV15 and TRBJ1-4, is DAMVIQNPRYQVTQFGKPVTLSCSQTLNHNVMYWYQQKSSQAPKLLFHYYDKDFNNEADTPDNFQSRRPNTSFCFLDIRSPGLGDTAMYLCATSRPITNEKLFFGSGTQLSVL.

The genes are TRBV29-1 and TRBJ2-3; D is possibly TRBD1 (6 bases). Germline CDR1 SQVTM, CDR2 ANQGSEA. This CDR3 comprises 14 residues. V lost 5 bases and J 4 bases, leaving 16 bases between the germline ends. CDR3 sequence: CSVNRVGFADTQYF. The CDR3 DNA reads as TGCAGCGTTAACAGGGTCGGGTTCGCAGATACGCAGTATTTT.

The genes are TRBV4-2 and TRBJ1-1; possible D gene TRBD1, 6 bases. Trimming cost V 1 base and J 8 bases, with 11 bases left between them. The germline V gene has CDR1 LGHNA and CDR2 YNFKEQ. CDR3 size: 13 residues. CDR3 sequence reads: CASSQAGVVEAFF. Written as DNA, the CDR3 is TGTGCCAGCAGCCAAGCAGGGGTGGTAGAAGCTTTCTTT.

This chain joins TRBV6-5 and TRBJ1-2; D possibly corresponds to TRBD1 (6 bases). The CDR3 is 14 residues long. The ends were cut back, 6 bases at V and 4 bases at J, with 15 bases in the middle. CDR1 is MNHEY and CDR2 is SVGAGI in the germline V gene. The CDR3 nucleotides read TGTGCCAGCAGACCATCTTTACAGGGCTATGGCTACACCTTC. Protein product: CASRPSLQGYGYTF.

The table lists this clone with a count of one. J is TRBJ2-1 and V is TRBV2; D gene uncertain. Germline-derived CDR1 and CDR2 are SNHLY and FYNNEI. V lost 6 bases to trimming and J lost 7 bases, with 16 bases between them. The CDR3 has 14 residues. Written as DNA, the CDR3 is TGTGCCAGCAGCCGTCGGGTGGCCCGGAATGAGCAGTTCTTC. It codes for CASSRRVARNEQFF.

With respect to this clone: This sample includes further DNA sequences coding for the same CDR3. This rearrangement joins TRBV24-1 to TRBJ1-5; D not resolved. This CDR3 is built from 14 residues. In germline, CDR1 is KGHDR, CDR2 SFDVKD. V lost 5 bases to trimming and J lost 0 bases, with 7 bases between them. This CDR3 is CATSAGSSNQPQHF. DNA for the CDR3: TGTGCCACCAGTGCGGGGTCTAGCAATCAGCCCCAGCATTTT.

This CDR3 reads CSASSQGRGGNSPLHF. CDR3 nucleotides: TGCAGTGCTAGTTCGCAGGGGCGCGGGGGCAATTCACCCCTCCACTTT. The rearrangement links TRBV20-1 to TRBJ1-6; D is possibly TRBD1 (6 bases). The CDR3 length is 16 residues. Germline CDR1 DFQATT, CDR2 SNEGSKA (reference sequence). V was shortened by 3 bases and J by 7 bases, with 19 bases between the two germline ends.

This sequence joins TRBV7-8 and TRBJ1-4, with 7 bases aligning to TRBD1. The CDR3 sequence is 14 residues long. The V segment lost 4 bases and the J segment 5 bases; nucleotides outside the gene matches: 4. Germline CDR1 is SGHVS and CDR2 is FQNEAQ. The CDR3 nucleotides are TGTGCCAGCAGCTGGGGACAGCAAAATGAAAAACTGTTTTTT. Its translation: CASSWGQQNEKLFF.

V is TRBV5-1 and J is TRBJ1-1; 9 bases fit TRBD1. J gave up 10 bases and V 3 bases, and 7 bases lay outside the gene matches. The CDR3 spans 13 residues. Germline V gene sequence: CDR1 SGHRS, CDR2 YFSETQ. CDR3 sequence reads: CASSSLQGAGAFF. CDR3 DNA sequence: TGCGCCAGCAGCTCCTTACAGGGGGCAGGAGCTTTCTTT. The variable domain in full, completed from reference TRBV5-1 and TRBJ1-1, reads KAGVTQTPRYLIKTRGQQVTLSCSPISGHRSVSWYQQTPGQGLQFLFEYFSETQRNKGNFPGRFSGRQFSNSRSEMNVSTLELGDSALYLCASSSLQGAGAFFGQGTRLTVV.

This rearrangement joins TRBV5-6 to TRBJ1-4, with a possible D match to TRBD1 (6 bases). The V and J ends lost 0 bases and 2 bases respectively, with 8 bases between them. CDR3 size: 15 residues. Germline V gene data show CDR1 as SGHDT and CDR2 as YYEEEE. CDR3 DNA: TGTGCCAGCAGCTTGGATACAGGGACTAATGAAAAACTGTTTTTT. It codes for CASSLDTGTNEKLFF.

This chain links TRBV19 with TRBJ2-3; possible D gene TRBD2, 5 bases. Germline V gene data show CDR1 as LNHDA and CDR2 as SQIVND (reference sequence). The CDR3 length is 11 residues. V was clipped by 8 bases and J by 6 bases, with 9 bases between them. This CDR3 is CASATGDTQYF. The CDR3 nucleotides read TGTGCCAGTGCGACGGGGGATACGCAGTATTTT.

V usage is TRBV7-9 and J usage is TRBJ1-2, with 9 bases lining up with TRBD1. The CDR3 spans 13 residues. V gave up 1 base and J gave up 6 bases; unmatched junction bases: 0. Germline V gene lookup returns CDR1 SEHNR and CDR2 FQNEAQ (reference sequence). CDR3 DNA sequence: TGTGCCAGCAGCTTAGGACAGGGGGATGGCTACACCTTC. Protein product: CASSLGQGDGYTF.

This clone was counted only a few times. This chain uses TRBV7-8 with TRBJ2-7, with 12 bases matching TRBD2. This CDR3 is 15 amino acids long. Germline V lookup: CDR1 SGHVS, CDR2 FQNEAQ. The ends lost 6 bases at V and 2 bases at J; junction bases unmatched: 5. The chain's CDR3 is CASRNSSGGAYEQYV. In nucleotides, the CDR3 is TGTGCCAGCAGGAATTCTAGCGGGGGGGCCTACGAGCAGTACGTC.

This chain joins TRBV10-3 and TRBJ1-5; tentative D call: TRBD1 (5 bases). The V end was cut by 0 bases, the J end by 4 bases, with 10 bases between. This CDR3 spans 15 amino acids. Germline V gene sequence: CDR1 ENHRY, CDR2 SYGVKD. Here the CDR3 reads CAISESGEGNQPQHF. CDR3 sequence (DNA): TGTGCCATCAGTGAGTCGGGGGAGGGGAATCAGCCCCAGCATTTT.

The rearrangement uses TRBV12-5 and TRBJ1-2, with D unresolved. The CDR3 consists of 16 residues. The V gene's germline CDR1 is LGHNT and CDR2 FRNRAP. Deletions cut 2 bases from V and 0 bases from J, with 13 bases between. In DNA, the CDR3 is TGTGCTAGTGGTTTGCAGGTCCCTCCAGCTAACTATGGCTACACCTTC. Translated, it gives CASGLQVPPANYGYTF. Full variable domain (missing parts from reference TRBV12-5 and TRBJ1-2): DARVTQTPRHKVTEMGQEVTMRCQPILGHNTVFWYRQTMMQGLELLAYFRNRAPLDDSGMPKDRFSAEMPDATLATLKIQPSEPRDSAVYFCASGLQVPPANYGYTFGSGTRLTVV.

V and J are TRBV12-3 or TRBV12-4 and TRBJ2-1; the D gene is possibly TRBD2 (5 bases). Trimming removed 3 bases at V and 7 bases at J, with 7 bases between. The CDR3 extends over 12 amino acids. The CDR3 loop reads CASSFGENEQFF. DNA for the CDR3: TGTGCCAGCAGTTTTGGGGAGAATGAGCAGTTCTTC.

This sequence joins TRBV5-8 and TRBJ2-5; D perhaps matches TRBD2 (7 bases). The germline V gene has CDR1 SGHTS and CDR2 YDEGEE. The V and J ends lost 4 bases and 3 bases respectively, with 19 bases between them. The CDR3 covers 16 residues. In DNA, the CDR3 is TGTGCCAGCAGCCGCGGGGGCACGCCGCCAAAAGAGACCCAGTACTTC. This sequence encodes CASSRGGTPPKETQYF.

The chain is built from TRBV7-9 and TRBJ1-1; D perhaps matches TRBD1 (5 bases). The germline V gene encodes CDR1 SEHNR and CDR2 FQNEAQ (reference sequence). This CDR3 is built from 17 residues. Trimming took off 5 bases at V and 5 bases at J, with 24 bases between the two ends. The CDR3 sequence is CASSLTGGRTAGTEAFF. The CDR3 DNA is TGTGCCAGCAGCCTAACAGGAGGGAGGACCGCGGGGACTGAAGCTTTCTTT.

The chain carries TRBV11-2 and TRBJ2-5, with 8 bases fitting TRBD2. The CDR3 has 17 residues. The germline V gene encodes CDR1 SGHAT and CDR2 FQNNGV. J lost 2 bases, V lost 7 bases, and 15 bases had no gene match. CDR3 in DNA: TGTGCCAGCACCAAGGAGGGGGTGACTAGCGCTCAAGAGACCCAGTACTTC. It translates to CASTKEGVTSAQETQYF. Combining the CDR3 with reference TRBV11-2 and TRBJ2-5 gives the whole variable domain EAGVAQSPRYKIIEKRQSVAFWCNPISGHATLYWYQQILGQGPKLLIQFQNNGVVDDSQLPKDRFSAERLKGVDSTLKIQPAKLEDSAVYLCASTKEGVTSAQETQYFGPGTRLLVL.

This clone was counted only a few times. This sequence joins TRBV30 and TRBJ2-2, with 8 nucleotides matching TRBD2. The CDR3 has 14 amino acids. The germline gives CDR1 GTSNPN, CDR2 SVGIG (reference sequence). After removal of 8 bases from V and 3 bases from J, the junction contained 8 bases not matched to a gene. The CDR3 DNA reads TGTGCCCACAAGGGGCGGGGGGACACCGGGGAGCTGTTTTTT. It translates to CAHKGRGDTGELFF.

The chain carries TRBV11-3 and TRBJ2-1; 12 nucleotides agree with TRBD2. Germline V gives CDR1 SGHNT, CDR2 YENEEA. After removal of 2 bases from V and 0 bases from J, the junction contained 5 bases not matched to a gene. The CDR3 extends over 18 amino acids. CDR3 coding DNA: TGTGCCAGCAGCTTAACTAGCGGGGGGTTCAGCTCCTACAATGAGCAGTTCTTC. It encodes CASSLTSGGFSSYNEQFF.

The chain carries TRBV6-5 and TRBJ1-2; D gene unclear. In germline, CDR1 is MNHEY, CDR2 SVGAGI. Trimming pared 6 bases from V and 4 bases from J, leaving 12 bases between. The CDR3 has 13 amino acids. The CDR3 DNA reads TGTGCCAGCAGCTACCAGGCCTCCTATGGCTACACCTTC. This gives the protein CASSYQASYGYTF.